Here is one T cell receptor beta chain with its context. This is likely a read error, given that the CDR3 carries no conserved phenylalanine or tryptophan at its end. All patients were untreated before thyroid surgery. The record originates from a study of metastatic and nonmetastatic thyroid tumors. Via MiXCR, TCRdb re-called the PCR reads. Here the sample spans roughly 83,000 clones, about 15% being singletons. Germline values: CDR1 MDHEN, CDR2 SYDVKM. The CDR3 extends over 14 amino acids. The V gene lost 5 bases and the J gene lost 7 bases, with 17 bases spanning the gap. The clonotype originates from a female donor with papillary thyroid cancer or a benign thyroid nodule (not recorded which). Some clones in this sample may be carry-over from other donors' samples. The rearrangement uses TRBV28 and TRBJ1-2; tentative D call: TRBD1 (5 bases). Sequences were obtained from blood. Here the CDR3 reads CASSPPKGTSGYTL. DNA of the CDR3: TGTGCCAGCAGTCCACCAAAGGGGACCAGTGGCTACACCTTA.